This TCR beta chain came from a study of blood T cells in healthy people across ages. The CDR3 length is 18 residues. Germline V lookup: CDR1 MDHEN, CDR2 SYDVKM. With 2 bases clipped from V and 5 bases from J, the junction kept 11 bases outside the gene matches. A J-beta primer mix and a sample-barcoded 5' primer were used in a second PCR of about 7 to 12 cycles. TCRdb ran MiXCR on the 5' RACE reads and lists one entry per CDR3 protein. Of over a million distinct CDR3 sequences in the sample, roughly 45% were seen once. Sequences were obtained from blood. This sequence originates from a woman between 18 and 29 years old in good health. The chain carries TRBV28 and TRBJ2-7; 14 bases fit TRBD2. The CDR3 DNA follows: TGTGCCAGCAGTTTAGGGAGACTAGCGGGGGGGCCTAAAGACGAGCAGTACTTC. Protein product: CASSLGRLAGGPKDEQYF.